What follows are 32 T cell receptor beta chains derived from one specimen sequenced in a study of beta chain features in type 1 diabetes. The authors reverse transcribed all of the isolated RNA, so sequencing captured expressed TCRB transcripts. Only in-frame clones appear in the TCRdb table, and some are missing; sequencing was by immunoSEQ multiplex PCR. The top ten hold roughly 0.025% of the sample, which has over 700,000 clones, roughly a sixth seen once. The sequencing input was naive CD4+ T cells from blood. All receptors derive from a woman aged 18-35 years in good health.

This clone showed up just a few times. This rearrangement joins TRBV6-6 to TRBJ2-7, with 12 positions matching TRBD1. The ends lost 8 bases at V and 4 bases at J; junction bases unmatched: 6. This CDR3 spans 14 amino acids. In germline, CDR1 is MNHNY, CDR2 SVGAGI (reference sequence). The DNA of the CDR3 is TGTGCCAGCCGACGGGACAGGGGGCCATACGAGCAGTACTTC. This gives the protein CASRRDRGPYEQYF.

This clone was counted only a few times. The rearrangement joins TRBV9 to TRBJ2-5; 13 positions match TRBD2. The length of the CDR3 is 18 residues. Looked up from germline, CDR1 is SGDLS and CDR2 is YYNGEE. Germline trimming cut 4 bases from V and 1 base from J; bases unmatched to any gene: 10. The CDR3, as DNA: TGTGCCAGCAGCCCCCGGACTAGCGGGAGTGGGCCCCAAGAGACCCAGTACTTC. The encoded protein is CASSPRTSGSGPQETQYF.

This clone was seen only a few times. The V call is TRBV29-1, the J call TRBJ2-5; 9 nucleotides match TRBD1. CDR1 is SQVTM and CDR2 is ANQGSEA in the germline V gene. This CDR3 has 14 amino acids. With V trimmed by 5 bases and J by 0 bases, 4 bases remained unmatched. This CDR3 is CSVLTGGDQETQYF. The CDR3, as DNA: TGCAGCGTTTTGACAGGGGGAGACCAAGAGACCCAGTACTTC.

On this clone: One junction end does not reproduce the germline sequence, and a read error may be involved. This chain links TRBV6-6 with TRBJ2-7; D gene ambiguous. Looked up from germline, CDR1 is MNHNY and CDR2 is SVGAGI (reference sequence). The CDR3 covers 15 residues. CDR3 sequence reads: CAISESAIATYEQYF. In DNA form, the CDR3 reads TGTGCCATCAGTGAGTCGGCGATAGCTACCTACGAGCAGTACTTC.

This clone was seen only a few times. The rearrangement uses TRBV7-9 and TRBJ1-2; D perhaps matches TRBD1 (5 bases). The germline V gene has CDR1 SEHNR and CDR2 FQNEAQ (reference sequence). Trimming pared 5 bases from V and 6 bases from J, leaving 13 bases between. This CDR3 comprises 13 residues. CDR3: CASSPRGGDGYTF. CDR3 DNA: TGTGCCAGCAGCCCCCGCGGGGGAGATGGCTACACCTTC.

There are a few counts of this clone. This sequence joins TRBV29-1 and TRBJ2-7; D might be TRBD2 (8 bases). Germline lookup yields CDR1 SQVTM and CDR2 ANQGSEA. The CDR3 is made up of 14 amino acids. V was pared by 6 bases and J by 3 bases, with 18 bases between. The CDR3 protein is CSVRRGDSNYEQYF. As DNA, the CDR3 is TGCAGCGTGAGGCGGGGGGACAGTAACTACGAGCAGTACTTC.

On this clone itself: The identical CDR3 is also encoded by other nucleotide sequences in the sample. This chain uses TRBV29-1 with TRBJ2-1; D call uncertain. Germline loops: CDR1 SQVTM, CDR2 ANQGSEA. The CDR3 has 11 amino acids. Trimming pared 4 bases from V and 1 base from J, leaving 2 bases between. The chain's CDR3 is CSVASYNEQFF. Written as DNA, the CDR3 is TGCAGCGTTGCATCCTACAATGAGCAGTTCTTC.

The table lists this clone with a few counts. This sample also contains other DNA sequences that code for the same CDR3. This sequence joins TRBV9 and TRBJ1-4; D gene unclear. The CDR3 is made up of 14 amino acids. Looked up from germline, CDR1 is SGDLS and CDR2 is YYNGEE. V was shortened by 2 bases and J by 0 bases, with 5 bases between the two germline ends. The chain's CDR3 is CASSVSATNEKLFF. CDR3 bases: TGTGCCAGCAGCGTCTCGGCAACTAATGAAAAACTGTTTTTT. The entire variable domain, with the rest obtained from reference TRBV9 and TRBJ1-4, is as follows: DSGVTQTPKHLITATGQRVTLRCSPRSGDLSVYWYQQSLDQGLQFLIQYYNGEERAKGNILERFSAQQFPDLHSELNLSSLELGDSALYFCASSVSATNEKLFFGSGTQLSVL.

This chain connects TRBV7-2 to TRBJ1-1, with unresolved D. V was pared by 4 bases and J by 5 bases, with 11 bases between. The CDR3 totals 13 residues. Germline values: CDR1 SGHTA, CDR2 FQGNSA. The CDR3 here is CASSSGPLTEAFF. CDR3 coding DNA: TGTGCCAGCAGCTCCGGGCCCCTAACTGAAGCTTTCTTT.

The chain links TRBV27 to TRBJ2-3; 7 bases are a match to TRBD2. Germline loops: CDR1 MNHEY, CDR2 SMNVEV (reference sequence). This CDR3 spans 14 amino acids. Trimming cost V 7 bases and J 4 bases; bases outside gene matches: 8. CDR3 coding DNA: TGTGCCAGCAAGTCCCTCGGGGGGTCAGATACGCAGTATTTT. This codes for CASKSLGGSDTQYF.

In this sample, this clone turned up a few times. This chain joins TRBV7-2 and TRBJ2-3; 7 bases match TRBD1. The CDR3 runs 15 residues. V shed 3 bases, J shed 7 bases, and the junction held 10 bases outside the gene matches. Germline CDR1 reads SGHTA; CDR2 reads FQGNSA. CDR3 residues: CASSLSKTGPYTQYF. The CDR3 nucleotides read TGTGCCAGCAGCTTGAGCAAGACAGGGCCCTATACGCAGTATTTT. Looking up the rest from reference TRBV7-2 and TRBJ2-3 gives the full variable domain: GAGVSQSPSNKVTEKGKDVELRCDPISGHTALYWYRQSLGQGLEFLIYFQGNSAPDKSGLPSDRFSAERTGGSVSTLTIQRTQQEDSAVYLCASSLSKTGPYTQYFGPGTRLTVL.

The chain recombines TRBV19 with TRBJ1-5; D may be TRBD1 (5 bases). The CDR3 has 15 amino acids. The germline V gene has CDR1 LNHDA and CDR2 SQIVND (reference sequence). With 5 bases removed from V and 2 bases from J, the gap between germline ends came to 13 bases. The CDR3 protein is CASSRGGDGNQPQHF. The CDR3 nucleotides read TGTGCCAGTAGTCGTGGAGGGGACGGCAATCAGCCCCAGCATTTT.

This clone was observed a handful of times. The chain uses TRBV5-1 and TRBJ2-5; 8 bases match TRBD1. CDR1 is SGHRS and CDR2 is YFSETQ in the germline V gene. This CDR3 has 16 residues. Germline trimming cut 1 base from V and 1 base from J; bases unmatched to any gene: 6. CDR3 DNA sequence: TGCGCCAGCAGCTTGAGTACAGGGGGTCGCCAAGAGACCCAGTACTTC. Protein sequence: CASSLSTGGRQETQYF. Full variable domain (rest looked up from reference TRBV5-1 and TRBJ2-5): KAGVTQTPRYLIKTRGQQVTLSCSPISGHRSVSWYQQTPGQGLQFLFEYFSETQRNKGNFPGRFSGRQFSNSRSEMNVSTLELGDSALYLCASSLSTGGRQETQYFGPGTRLLVL.

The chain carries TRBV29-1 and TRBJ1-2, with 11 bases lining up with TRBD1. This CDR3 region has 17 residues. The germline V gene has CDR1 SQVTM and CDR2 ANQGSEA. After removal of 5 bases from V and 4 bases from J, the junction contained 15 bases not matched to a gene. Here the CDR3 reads CSVLTRTRTGGSYGYTF. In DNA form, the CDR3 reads TGCAGCGTTTTAACCCGGACTAGGACAGGGGGCAGCTATGGCTACACCTTC.

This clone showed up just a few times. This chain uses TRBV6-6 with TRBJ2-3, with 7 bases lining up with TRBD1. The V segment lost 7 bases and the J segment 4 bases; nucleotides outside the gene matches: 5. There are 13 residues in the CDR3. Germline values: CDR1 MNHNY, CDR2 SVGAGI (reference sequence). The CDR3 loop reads CASKIGGADTQYF. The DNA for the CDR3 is TGTGCCAGCAAAATAGGGGGCGCAGATACGCAGTATTTT.

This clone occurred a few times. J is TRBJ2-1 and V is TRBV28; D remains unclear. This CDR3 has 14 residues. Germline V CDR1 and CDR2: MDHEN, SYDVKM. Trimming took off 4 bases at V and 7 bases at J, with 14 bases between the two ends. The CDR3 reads CASSSIPLGNEQFF. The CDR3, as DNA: TGTGCCAGCAGTTCAATACCCCTGGGGAATGAGCAGTTCTTC.

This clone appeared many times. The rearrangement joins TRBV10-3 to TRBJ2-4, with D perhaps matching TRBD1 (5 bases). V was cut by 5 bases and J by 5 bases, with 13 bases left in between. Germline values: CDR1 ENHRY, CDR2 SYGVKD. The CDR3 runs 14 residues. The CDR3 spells CAISPQGRENIQYF. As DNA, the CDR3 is TGTGCCATCAGTCCCCAGGGCCGGGAAAACATTCAGTACTTC.

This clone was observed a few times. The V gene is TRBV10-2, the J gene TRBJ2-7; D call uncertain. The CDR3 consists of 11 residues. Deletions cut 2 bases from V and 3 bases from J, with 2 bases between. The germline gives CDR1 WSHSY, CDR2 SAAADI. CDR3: CASSEIYEQYF. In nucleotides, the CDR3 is TGCGCCAGCAGTGAGATCTACGAGCAGTACTTC.

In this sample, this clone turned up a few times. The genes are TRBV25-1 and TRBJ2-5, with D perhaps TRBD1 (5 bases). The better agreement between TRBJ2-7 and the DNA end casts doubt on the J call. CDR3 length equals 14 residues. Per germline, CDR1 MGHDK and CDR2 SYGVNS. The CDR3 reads CASSPNRTPYEQYF. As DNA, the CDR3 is TGTGCCAGCAGTCCTAATCGGACACCCTACGAGCAGTACTTC.

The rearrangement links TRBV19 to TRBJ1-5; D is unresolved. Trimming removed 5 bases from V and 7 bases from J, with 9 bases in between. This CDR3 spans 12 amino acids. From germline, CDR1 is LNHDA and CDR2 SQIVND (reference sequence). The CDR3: CASSFLGQPQHF. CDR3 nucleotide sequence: TGTGCCAGTAGTTTCCTGGGGCAGCCCCAGCATTTT.

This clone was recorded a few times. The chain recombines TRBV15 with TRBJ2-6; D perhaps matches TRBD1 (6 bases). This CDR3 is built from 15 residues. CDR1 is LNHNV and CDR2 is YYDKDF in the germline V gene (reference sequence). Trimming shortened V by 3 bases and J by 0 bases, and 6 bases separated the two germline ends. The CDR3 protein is CATSSRGSGANVLTF. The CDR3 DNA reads TGTGCCACCAGCAGCAGGGGCTCTGGGGCCAACGTCCTGACTTTC.

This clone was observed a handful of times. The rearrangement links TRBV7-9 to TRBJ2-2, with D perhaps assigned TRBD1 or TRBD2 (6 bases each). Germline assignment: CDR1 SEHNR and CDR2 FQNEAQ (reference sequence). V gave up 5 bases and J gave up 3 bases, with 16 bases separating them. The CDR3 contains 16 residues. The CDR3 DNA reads TGTGCCAGCAGCACACGACGGGGGCAGGACACCGGGGAGCTGTTTTTT. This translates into CASSTRRGQDTGELFF. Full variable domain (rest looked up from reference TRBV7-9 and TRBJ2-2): DTGVSQNPRHKITKRGQNVTFRCDPISEHNRLYWYRQTLGQGPEFLTYFQNEAQLEKSRLLSDRFSAERPKGSFSTLEIQRTEQGDSAMYLCASSTRRGQDTGELFFGEGSRLTVL.

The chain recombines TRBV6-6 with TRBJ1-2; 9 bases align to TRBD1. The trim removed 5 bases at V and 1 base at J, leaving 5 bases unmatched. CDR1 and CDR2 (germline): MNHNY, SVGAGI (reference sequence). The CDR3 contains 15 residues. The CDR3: CASSTRDRVNYGYTF. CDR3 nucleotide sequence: TGTGCCAGCAGTACCCGGGACAGGGTTAACTATGGCTACACCTTC.

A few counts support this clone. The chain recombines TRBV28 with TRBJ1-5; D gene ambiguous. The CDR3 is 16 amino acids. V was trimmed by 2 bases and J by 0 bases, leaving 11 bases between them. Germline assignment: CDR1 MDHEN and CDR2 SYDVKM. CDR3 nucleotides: TGTGCCAGCAGTTTAGTCGGGGTTTATAGCAATCAGCCCCAGCATTTT. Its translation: CASSLVGVYSNQPQHF.

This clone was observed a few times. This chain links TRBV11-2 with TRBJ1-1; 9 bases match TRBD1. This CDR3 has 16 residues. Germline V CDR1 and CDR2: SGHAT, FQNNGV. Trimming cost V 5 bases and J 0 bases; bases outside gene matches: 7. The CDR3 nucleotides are TGTGCCAGCAGCCATCGGACAGGGGCTGTGAACACTGAAGCTTTCTTT. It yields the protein CASSHRTGAVNTEAFF.

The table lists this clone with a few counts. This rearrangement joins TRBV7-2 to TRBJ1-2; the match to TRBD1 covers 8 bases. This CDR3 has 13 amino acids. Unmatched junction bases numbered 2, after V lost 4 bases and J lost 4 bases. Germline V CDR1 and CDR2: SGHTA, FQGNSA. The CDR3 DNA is TGTGCCAGCAGCTCGGACAGGGTCTATGGCTACACCTTC. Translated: CASSSDRVYGYTF.

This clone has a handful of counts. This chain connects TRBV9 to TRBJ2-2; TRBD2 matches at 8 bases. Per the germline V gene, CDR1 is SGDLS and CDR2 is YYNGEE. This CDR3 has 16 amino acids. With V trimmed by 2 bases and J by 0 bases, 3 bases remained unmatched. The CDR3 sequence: CASSVLTSANTGELFF. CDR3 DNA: TGTGCCAGCAGCGTCCTGACTAGCGCGAACACCGGGGAGCTGTTTTTT.

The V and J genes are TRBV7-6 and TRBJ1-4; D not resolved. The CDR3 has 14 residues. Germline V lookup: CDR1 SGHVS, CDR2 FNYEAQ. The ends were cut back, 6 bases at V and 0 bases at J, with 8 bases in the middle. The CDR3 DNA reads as TGTGCCAGCAGTGGGTTTGCAACTAATGAAAAACTGTTTTTT. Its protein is CASSGFATNEKLFF.

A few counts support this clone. CDR3 sequence (DNA): TGTGCCAGCAGTAACCGCCTAGCGGGAGAATCAGATACGCAGTATTTT. It codes for CASSNRLAGESDTQYF. The V and J genes are TRBV28 and TRBJ2-3; 10 bases map to TRBD2. This CDR3 has 16 residues. The germline gives CDR1 MDHEN, CDR2 SYDVKM. Losses at the gene ends were 5 bases for V and 4 bases for J; bases not matched to a gene: 9.

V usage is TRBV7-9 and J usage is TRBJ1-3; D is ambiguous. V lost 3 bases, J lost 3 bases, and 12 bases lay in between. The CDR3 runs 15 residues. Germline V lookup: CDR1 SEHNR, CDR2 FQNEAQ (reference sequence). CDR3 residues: CASSFGPAGGNTIYF. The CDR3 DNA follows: TGTGCCAGCAGCTTCGGGCCTGCGGGTGGAAACACCATATATTTT.

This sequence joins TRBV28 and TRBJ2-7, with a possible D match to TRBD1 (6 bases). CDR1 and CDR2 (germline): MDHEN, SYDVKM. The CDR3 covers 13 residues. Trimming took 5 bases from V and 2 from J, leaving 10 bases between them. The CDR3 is CASSQGSTYEQYF. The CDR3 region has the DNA TGTGCCAGCAGTCAGGGGTCGACCTACGAGCAGTACTTC.

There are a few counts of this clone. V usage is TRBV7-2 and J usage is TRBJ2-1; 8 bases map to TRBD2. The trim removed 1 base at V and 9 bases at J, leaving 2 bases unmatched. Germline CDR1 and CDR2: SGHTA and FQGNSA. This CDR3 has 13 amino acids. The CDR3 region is CASSLVREAEQFF. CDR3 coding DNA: TGTGCCAGCAGCTTAGTGCGGGAGGCTGAGCAGTTCTTC.